Sequencing of this T cell receptor (beta chain) was carried out in a study of blood T cell repertoires in COVID-19. The repertoire was sequenced with immunoSEQ multiplex PCR; TCRdb's copy has only in-frame clones and lacks some. The table includes 95,000 to 150,000 clones, about four fifths detected once. CDR1 and CDR2 from the germline V gene are SGHDN and FVKESK. CDR3 length equals 13 residues. Trimming stripped 4 bases from V and 6 bases from J, with 12 bases between. The sequence came from a woman in her sixties or seventies with acute or convalescent COVID-19. The sample taken for sequencing was peripheral blood. The chain joins TRBV14 to TRBJ1-2, with unresolved D. Here the CDR3 reads CASSPVEVDGYTF. The CDR3 DNA reads as TGTGCCAGCAGCCCCGTAGAAGTTGATGGCTACACCTTC.